The rows below give T cell receptor beta chains drawn from one sample of a study of response to subunit inactivated influenza vaccine. In TCRdb, the RT-PCR reads were re-called with MiXCR into one record per CDR3 protein. The top ten clones hold about 1.9% of a sample with about 520,000 distinct CDR3 sequences, roughly 23% of them seen once. The sequences come from CD4+ T cells sorted from PBMCs, collected 4 to 6 days after vaccination. All receptors come from a man aged 50 or older who received an inactivated influenza vaccine. Both conserved end residues are part of each CDR3. A D gene is named only where the DNA matches it firmly. Expanded clones are given a class, and other clones once, few, many or no size at all.

TRBV10-2	few	TRBJ2-2	TRBD1	TGCGCCAGCAGTGATAGGGACAGGGGAACCGGGGAGCTGTTTTTT	CASSDRDRGTGELFF
TRBV20-1	few	TRBJ2-1	.	TGCAGTGCTAGCCCCGGTGGGGCCGATGAGCAGTTCTTC	CSASPGGADEQFF
TRBV21-1	.	TRBJ2-1	.	TGTGCTAGTGGTTTGGGGCAGGGTGAGGCCAATGAGCAGTTCTTC	CASGLGQGEANEQFF
TRBV18	.	TRBJ2-1	TRBD1	TGTGCCAGCTCACCACGGACAGGGGGGAGGTACAATGAGCAGTTCTTC	CASSPRTGGRYNEQFF
TRBV7-9	.	TRBJ2-2	.	TGTGCCAGCAGCCCCCTGGGGAACGCGAACACCGGGGAGCTGTTTTTT	CASSPLGNANTGELFF
TRBV12-3/TRBV12-4	.	TRBJ2-3	.	TGTGCCAGCAGTTTAGCTAGCGGAAAAGTGGGTAGCACAGATACGCAGTATTTT	CASSLASGKVGSTDTQYF
TRBV10-1	few	TRBJ2-7	TRBD1	TGCGCCAGCAGTGAGGGGGGGACAGGGGAGCAGTACTTC	CASSEGGTGEQYF
TRBV28	.	TRBJ2-7	.	TGTGCCAGCAGACAGCCCCCGGGTGGAGGTTTCTACGAGCAGTACTTC	CASRQPPGGGFYEQYF
TRBV29-1	few	TRBJ2-5	TRBD2	TGCAGCGCCCGGACTAGCGGCTGGGAGACCCAGTACTTC	CSARTSGWETQYF
TRBV7-2	.	TRBJ2-5	TRBD2	TGTGCCAGCAGGGTAGCGGGGGAAGAGACCCAGTACTTC	CASRVAGEETQYF
TRBV2	.	TRBJ2-3	.	TGTGCCAGCAGCGCGTCTGGCACAGATACGCAGTATTTT	CASSASGTDTQYF
TRBV4-2	.	TRBJ2-1	TRBD2	TGTGCCAGCAGCCAAGGGATAGCGGGAGGGGGTGAGCAGTTCTTC	CASSQGIAGGGEQFF
TRBV29-1	few	TRBJ2-5	TRBD1	TGCAGCGTTGCCCAGGGGGCAGGTGAGACCCAGTACTTC	CSVAQGAGETQYF
TRBV9	.	TRBJ2-2	.	TGTGCCAGCAGCCCCGAGGAGTACGGAAGCGGGGAGCTGTTTTTT	CASSPEEYGSGELFF